This entry lists 25 T cell receptor beta chains sequenced from one sample in a study of T cells after yellow fever vaccination. One entry per CDR3 protein, called by TCRdb with MiXCR from the 5' RACE reads. The data contain approximately 300,000 distinct CDR3 sequences, around 11% of them singletons. The sequences come from CD4+ T cells sorted from PBMCs, collected 45 days after the yellow fever booster vaccination. These receptors were obtained from a man between 18 and 35 years old who received the YFV17D yellow fever vaccine.

This clonotype showed up just a few times. The chain is built from TRBV14 and TRBJ2-1, with TRBD2 matching over 9 bases. Germline loops: CDR1 SGHDN, CDR2 FVKESK. Trimming removed 0 bases from V and 3 bases from J; junction bases left unmatched: 3. CDR3 length: 16 amino acids. Written as DNA, the CDR3 is TGTGCCAGCAGCCAAGAAGGTAGCGGGGGCTACAATGAGCAGTTCTTC. It codes for CASSQEGSGGYNEQFF.

The V call is TRBV12-3 or TRBV12-4, the J call TRBJ2-3, with 13 nucleotides matching TRBD2. The ends lost 6 bases at V and 5 bases at J; junction bases unmatched: 8. The length of the CDR3 is 16 residues. DNA for the CDR3: TGTGCCAGCAGCTCCGGGACTAGCGGGGTGATAGATACGCAGTATTTT. This gives the protein CASSSGTSGVIDTQYF.

V and J are TRBV10-3 and TRBJ2-3; D possibly corresponds to TRBD1 (5 bases). Looked up from germline, CDR1 is ENHRY and CDR2 is SYGVKD. The CDR3 loop spans 14 amino acids. Deletions cut 8 bases from V and 2 bases from J, with 14 bases between. CDR3 sequence: CAIQPETVTDTQYF. The DNA of the CDR3 is TGTGCCATCCAACCAGAGACAGTCACAGATACGCAGTATTTT.

The chain recombines TRBV6-2 or TRBV6-3 with TRBJ1-5; 7 bases line up with TRBD1. Germline CDR1 MNHEY, CDR2 SVGEGT. Trimming cost V 7 bases and J 11 bases; bases outside gene matches: 17. This CDR3 contains 15 residues. The CDR3 sequence is CASTTLNTGAMTQHF. CDR3 DNA sequence: TGTGCCAGCACAACTCTTAACACAGGGGCCATGACCCAGCATTTT.

There are a few counts of this clonotype. The rearrangement uses TRBV5-1 and TRBJ2-5, with D possibly called TRBD1 or TRBD2 (5 bases each). Deletions cut 5 bases from V and 2 bases from J, with 13 bases between. The CDR3 totals 14 residues. CDR1 and CDR2 from the germline V gene are SGHRS and YFSETQ. CDR3 loop: CASRSGTEQETQYF. The CDR3 DNA is TGCGCCAGCAGATCCGGGACGGAACAAGAGACCCAGTACTTC.

The chain links TRBV28 to TRBJ1-1, with a possible D match to TRBD1 (6 bases). Trimming shortened V by 4 bases and J by 1 base, and 19 bases separated the two germline ends. Germline lookup yields CDR1 MDHEN and CDR2 SYDVKM. The CDR3 is 17 amino acids. CDR3 sequence (DNA): TGTGCCAGCAGTTCCCCGAGGGGGGCGACGGCGAACACTGAAGCTTTCTTT. Protein: CASSSPRGATANTEAFF.

In this sample, this clonotype turned up a few times. The rearrangement joins TRBV7-9 to TRBJ2-1, with 8 bases identical to TRBD1. After removal of 6 bases from V and 0 bases from J, the junction contained 10 bases not matched to a gene. Looked up from germline, CDR1 is SEHNR and CDR2 is FQNEAQ (reference sequence). The CDR3 has 17 residues. CDR3 coding DNA: TGTGCCAGCAGTTATAGTTACAGGGGGAGCTCCTACAATGAGCAGTTCTTC. Protein sequence: CASSYSYRGSSYNEQFF.

In the case of this clonotype: The junction departs from the called germline gene at one end, perhaps through a read error. This chain connects TRBV20-1 to TRBJ2-2; a possible D gene is TRBD2 (6 bases). Germline V lookup: CDR1 DFQATT, CDR2 SNEGSKA (reference sequence). This CDR3 comprises 15 residues. CDR3 residues: CSARGWDFPTGELIF. Here the CDR3 DNA reads TGCAGTGCTAGGGGCTGGGACTTCCCGACCGGGGAGCTGATTTTT.

The chain has TRBV18 and TRBJ1-6; tentatively, D is TRBD1 (5 bases). There are 13 residues in the CDR3. Trimming took 6 bases from V and 5 from J, leaving 8 bases between them. From germline, CDR1 is KGHSH and CDR2 LQKENI. Here the CDR3 reads CASSEGHNSPLHF. The CDR3 DNA reads TGTGCCAGCTCCGAGGGACATAATTCACCCCTCCACTTT.

The sample holds many counts of this clonotype. This chain uses TRBV12-3 or TRBV12-4 with TRBJ1-1; D might be TRBD1 (6 bases). The CDR3 consists of 12 residues. Trimming removed 2 bases from V and 8 bases from J, with 9 bases in between. In nucleotides, the CDR3 is TGTGCCAGCAGTTTATACAGGGCCGAAGCTTTCTTT. This sequence encodes CASSLYRAEAFF.

This clonotype has a handful of counts. The V and J genes are TRBV7-9 and TRBJ2-3; D may correspond to TRBD1 or TRBD2 (6 bases each). The CDR3 is 15 amino acids. V was cut by 5 bases and J by 1 base, with 13 bases left in between. CDR1 is SEHNR and CDR2 is FQNEAQ in the germline V gene (reference sequence). The CDR3 reads CASSGMGGRTDTQYF. CDR3 nucleotides: TGTGCCAGCAGCGGCATGGGGGGCCGCACAGATACGCAGTATTTT.

A few counts support this clonotype. This sequence joins TRBV5-6 and TRBJ1-5, with D possibly TRBD1 on 5 matching bases. The CDR3 extends over 14 amino acids. The V gene lost 6 bases and the J gene lost 5 bases, with 15 bases spanning the gap. Per germline, CDR1 SGHDT and CDR2 YYEEEE. CDR3: CASTNRDSHQPQHF. Here the CDR3 DNA reads TGTGCCAGCACCAATAGGGACTCCCATCAGCCCCAGCATTTT. The variable domain in full, with the rest retrieved from reference TRBV5-6 and TRBJ1-5, is DAGVTQSPTHLIKTRGQQVTLRCSPKSGHDTVSWYQQALGQGPQFIFQYYEEEERQRGNFPDRFSGHQFPNYSSELNVNALLLGDSALYLCASTNRDSHQPQHFGDGTRLSIL.

The J gene is TRBJ1-5, the V gene TRBV7-2; D gene uncertain. Germline CDR1 and CDR2: SGHTA and FQGNSA. This CDR3 is 12 amino acids long. Deletions cut 4 bases from V and 5 bases from J, with 6 bases between. The CDR3 nucleotides read TGTGCCAGCAGCTCCCCTGATCAGCCCCAGCATTTT. Translation: CASSSPDQPQHF.

This chain links TRBV18 with TRBJ2-1; 10 bases fit TRBD2. The length of the CDR3 is 18 residues. V was pared by 5 bases and J by 7 bases, with 17 bases of the junction left unmatched. Germline CDR1 reads KGHSH; CDR2 reads LQKENI. This CDR3 is CASSALPVSSGGSNEQFF. CDR3 bases: TGTGCCAGCTCAGCCCTTCCCGTTTCTAGCGGGGGAAGTAATGAGCAGTTCTTC.

This clonotype showed up just a few times. The chain couples TRBV7-3 to TRBJ1-1; a possible D gene is TRBD1 (6 bases). The V end lost 7 bases, the J end lost 1 base, and 10 bases lay between the germline ends. Germline V lookup: CDR1 SGHTA, CDR2 FQGTGA. The CDR3 covers 13 residues. The CDR3 protein is CASNRGGNTEAFF. The CDR3 DNA sequence: TGTGCCAGCAATAGGGGGGGGAACACTGAAGCTTTCTTT.

This clonotype was detected only a few times. The gene calls are TRBV5-4 and TRBJ1-3, with 8 bases lining up with TRBD1. Trimming at V came to 6 bases and at J to 2 bases, leaving 4 bases not matched to a gene. CDR3 length equals 14 residues. CDR1 is SGHNT and CDR2 is YYREEE in the germline V gene (reference sequence). CDR3 amino acids: CASTPDRAGNTIYF. Written as DNA, the CDR3 is TGTGCCAGCACCCCGGACAGGGCTGGAAACACCATATATTTT.

This clonotype was detected a few times. The chain recombines TRBV10-2 with TRBJ2-7, with D perhaps TRBD2 (5 bases). The germline V and J ends were trimmed by 3 bases and 7 bases, with 10 bases remaining between them. CDR3 length: 12 residues. Per germline, CDR1 WSHSY and CDR2 SAAADI. The chain's CDR3 is CASSDQTKEQYF. In DNA, the CDR3 is TGCGCCAGCAGTGATCAGACTAAGGAGCAGTACTTC.

This clonotype was observed a handful of times. The chain joins TRBV6-2 or TRBV6-3 to TRBJ2-3, with D perhaps assigned TRBD1 or TRBD2 (5 bases each). V gave up 6 bases and J gave up 4 bases, with 20 bases separating them. CDR3 length equals 16 residues. The germline CDR1 and CDR2 sequences are MNHEY and SVGEGT. CDR3 in amino acids: CASRRIARGISDTQYF. CDR3 DNA sequence: TGTGCCAGCAGGAGAATAGCGAGGGGTATATCAGATACGCAGTATTTT.

This clonotype was detected only a few times. The chain is built from TRBV29-1 and TRBJ1-1; D is unclear. Looked up from germline, CDR1 is SQVTM and CDR2 is ANQGSEA. V dropped 4 bases and J dropped 0 bases, with 6 bases sitting between them. The CDR3 consists of 12 residues. In DNA, the CDR3 is TGCAGCGTTGGACTGATGAACACTGAAGCTTTCTTT. Translation: CSVGLMNTEAFF.

There are a few counts of this clonotype. The chain links TRBV18 to TRBJ2-7, with D tentatively TRBD2 (5 bases). The CDR3 totals 12 residues. Germline V lookup: CDR1 KGHSH, CDR2 LQKENI. The V gene lost 3 bases and the J gene lost 6 bases, with 9 bases spanning the gap. The CDR3 loop reads CASSPTRGEQYF. The CDR3 DNA reads TGTGCCAGCTCACCGACTCGGGGCGAGCAGTACTTC.

The chain has TRBV5-4 and TRBJ1-1, with D tentatively TRBD1 (5 bases). The CDR3 extends over 16 amino acids. Trimming stripped 0 bases from V and 0 bases from J, with 12 bases between. Germline V CDR1 and CDR2: SGHNT, YYREEE (reference sequence). The CDR3, as DNA: TGTGCCAGCAGCTTGGACCCAGGGAGAATGAACACTGAAGCTTTCTTT. Its protein is CASSLDPGRMNTEAFF.

The chain carries TRBV15 and TRBJ1-1; 8 positions match TRBD1. V lost 2 bases, J lost 6 bases, and 5 bases stayed unmatched. CDR1 and CDR2 (germline): LNHNV, YYDKDF (reference sequence). CDR3 size: 14 residues. DNA of the CDR3: TGTGCCACCAGCAGATATACAGGGGGGGCTGAAGCTTTCTTT. Protein product: CATSRYTGGAEAFF.

This sequence joins TRBV11-3 and TRBJ2-7, with D perhaps TRBD1 (6 bases). V was trimmed by 3 bases and J by 5 bases, leaving 17 bases between them. The CDR3 totals 15 residues. The germline gives CDR1 SGHNT, CDR2 YENEEA. The CDR3 reads CASSFQNGAGDEQYV. The CDR3, as DNA: TGTGCCAGCAGCTTCCAAAACGGAGCAGGGGACGAGCAGTACGTC.

This clonotype was recorded at least ten times. This chain uses TRBV12-3 or TRBV12-4 with TRBJ2-7; D is tentatively TRBD1 or TRBD2 (5 bases each). The CDR3 contains 14 residues. The CDR3 nucleotides read TGTGCCAGCAGTTTAGAGGGGAGCTCCTATGAGCAGTACGTC. Translation gives CASSLEGSSYEQYV.

The J gene is TRBJ1-1, the V gene TRBV5-1; a possible D gene is TRBD1 (6 bases). V lost 4 bases and J lost 1, with 14 bases in between. The germline gives CDR1 SGHRS, CDR2 YFSETQ. The CDR3 extends over 15 amino acids. CDR3 bases: TGCGCCAGCAGCGAGATGACAGGCCAGAACACTGAAGCTTTCTTT. This codes for CASSEMTGQNTEAFF.